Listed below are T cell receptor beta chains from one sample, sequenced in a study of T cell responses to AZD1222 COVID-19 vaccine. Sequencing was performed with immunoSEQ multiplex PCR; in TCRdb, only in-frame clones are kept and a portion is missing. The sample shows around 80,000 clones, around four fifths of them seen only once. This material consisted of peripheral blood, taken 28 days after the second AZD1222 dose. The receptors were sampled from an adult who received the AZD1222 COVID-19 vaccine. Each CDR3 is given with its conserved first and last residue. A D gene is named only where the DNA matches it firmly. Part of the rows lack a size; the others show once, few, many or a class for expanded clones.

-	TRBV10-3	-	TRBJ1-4	TGTGCCATCAGTGGGGGAGGTGGTGAAAAACTGTTTTTT	CAISGGGGEKLFF
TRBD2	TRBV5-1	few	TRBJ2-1	TGCGCCAGCATGGAGGGACTAGCGGGACGGGGTGAGCAGTTCTTC	CASMEGLAGRGEQFF
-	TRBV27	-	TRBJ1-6	TGTGCCAGCAGTCCGTATAATTCACCCCTCCACTTT	CASSPYNSPLHF
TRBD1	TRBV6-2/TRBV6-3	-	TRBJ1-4	TGTGCCAGCAGTTACTCGAGGACAGGGGGCCTGAATGAAAAACTGTTTTTT	CASSYSRTGGLNEKLFF
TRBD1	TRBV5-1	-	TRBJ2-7	TGCGCCAGCAGCTCCGACCCCGGGACAGGGGGTTACGAGCAGTACTTC	CASSSDPGTGGYEQYF
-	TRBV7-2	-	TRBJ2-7	TGTGCCAGCAGCTTAAGTGGGTACGAGCAGTACTTC	CASSLSGYEQYF
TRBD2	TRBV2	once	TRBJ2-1	TGTGCCAGCAGTGAAGGTACTAGCGGGACACACACGCAGTTCTTC	CASSEGTSGTHTQFF
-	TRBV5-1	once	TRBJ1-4	TGCGCCAGCAGCCTGGAAGCAACTAATGAAAAACTGTTTTTT	CASSLEATNEKLFF
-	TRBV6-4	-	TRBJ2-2	TGTGCCAGCAGTGAGGATTCTTCGAACACCGGGGAGCTGTTTTTT	CASSEDSSNTGELFF
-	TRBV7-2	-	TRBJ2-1	TGTGCCAGCAGCTTAGGAGGCAGTGAGCAGTTCTTC	CASSLGGSEQFF
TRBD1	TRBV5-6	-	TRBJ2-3	TGTGCCAGCAGCTGGGGGGACAGGGGATCGTCAGATACGCAGTATTTT	CASSWGDRGSSDTQYF
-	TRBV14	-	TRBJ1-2	TGTGCCAGCAGCCAAGTTTCGGCAGGCGTTATAGGTGGCTACACCTTC	CASSQVSAGVIGGYTF
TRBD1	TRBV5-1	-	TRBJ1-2	TGCGCCAGCAGCTTGGGACAGGGGGTCCACACCTTC	CASSLGQGVHTF
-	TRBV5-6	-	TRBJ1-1	TGTGCCAGCAGTGAAGGGAACACTGAAGCTTTCTTT	CASSEGNTEAFF
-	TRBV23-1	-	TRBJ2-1	TGCGCCAGCAGTCATCTTCGGGGAAGGTATGAGCAGTTCTTC	CASSHLRGRYEQFF
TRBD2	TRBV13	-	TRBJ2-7	TGTGCCAGCAGCTTTTCTTTGCGGGAGAAAGGGTACGAGCAGTACTTC	CASSFSLREKGYEQYF
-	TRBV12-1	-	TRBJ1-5	TGTGCCAGCAGCTCAGCTATGAGGGTGGATCAGCCCCAGCATTTT	CASSSAMRVDQPQHF
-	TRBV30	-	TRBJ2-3	TGTGCCTGTCCTCGGACCTCCACAGATACGCAGTATTTT	CACPRTSTDTQYF
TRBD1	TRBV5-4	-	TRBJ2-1	TGTGCCAGCAGCGTCGGGGGCAGGGGGCGTCTTGGGCAGTTCTTC	CASSVGGRGRLGQFF
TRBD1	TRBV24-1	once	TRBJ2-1	TGTGCCACCAGGGGGGGGACAGGGGGCTCCTACAATGAGCAGTTCTTC	CATRGGTGGSYNEQFF
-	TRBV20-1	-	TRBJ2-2	TGCAGTGCTAGTCGGTCTCACACCGGGGAGCTGTTTTTT	CSASRSHTGELFF
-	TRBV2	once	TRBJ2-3	TGTGCCAGCAATCTCGGGGGCCAGTCCACAGATACGCAGTATTTT	CASNLGGQSTDTQYF
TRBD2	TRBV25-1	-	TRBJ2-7	TGTGCCAGCAGTGAATTTATGAGCGGGAGGGCCTCGATCGAGCAGTACTTC	CASSEFMSGRASIEQYF
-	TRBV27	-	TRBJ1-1	TGTGCCAGCAGTTTAATACCACGCACTGAAGCTTTCTTT	CASSLIPRTEAFF
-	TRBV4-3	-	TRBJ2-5	TGCGCCAGCAGCCAAGATACATCCCGAGAGACCCAGTACTTC	CASSQDTSRETQYF
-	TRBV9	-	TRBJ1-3	TGTGCCAGCAGCGTACTGGGGATAAAGGACACCATATATTTT	CASSVLGIKDTIYF
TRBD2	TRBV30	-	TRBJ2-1	TGTGCCTGGGGGACTAGCGGACTCAATGAGCAGTTCTTC	CAWGTSGLNEQFF
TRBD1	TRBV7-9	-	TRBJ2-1	TGTGCCAGCAGCTATAACCGGGACAGGGGCCACGATGAGCAGTTCTTC	CASSYNRDRGHDEQFF
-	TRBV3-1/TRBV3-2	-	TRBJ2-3	TGTGCCAGCAGGAAGGCGGCCGTAGATACGCAGTATTTT	CASRKAAVDTQYF
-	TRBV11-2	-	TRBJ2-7	TGTGCCAGCAGACCTCCAGGGGGGGCCTCCTACGAGCAGTACTTC	CASRPPGGASYEQYF
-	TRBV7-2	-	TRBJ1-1	TGTGCCAGCAGCCGCGGCCAGGGGAGTTACACTGAAGCTTTCTTT	CASSRGQGSYTEAFF
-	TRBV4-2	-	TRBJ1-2	TGTGCCAGCAGACAGGCCGAAGAAGTTCGCTATGGCTACACCTTC	CASRQAEEVRYGYTF
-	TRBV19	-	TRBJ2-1	TGTGCCAGTAGGGCTCCGGACTACAATGAGCAGTTCTTC	CASRAPDYNEQFF
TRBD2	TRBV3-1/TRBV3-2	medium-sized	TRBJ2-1	TGTGCCAGCAGCCTCAATACCGGGACTAGCGGAACCCAGTTCTTC	CASSLNTGTSGTQFF
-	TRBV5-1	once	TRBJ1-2	TGCGCCAGCAGCTTAGGGGGTGGCTACACCTTC	CASSLGGGYTF
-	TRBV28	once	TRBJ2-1	TGTGCCAGCAGCCCCGGGGCGCTGGGTCGGAATGAGCAGTTCTTC	CASSPGALGRNEQFF
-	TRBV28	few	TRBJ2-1	TGTGCCAGCAGTTTGCAGGGTAAGCAGTTCTTC	CASSLQGKQFF
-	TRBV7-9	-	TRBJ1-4	TGTGCCAGCAGCTTATTTGCAACTAATGAAAAACTGTTTTTT	CASSLFATNEKLFF
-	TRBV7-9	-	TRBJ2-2	TGTGCCAGCAGCTTTGCCCAAACTACCGGGGAGCTGTTTTTT	CASSFAQTTGELFF
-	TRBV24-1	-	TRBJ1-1	TGTGCCACCAGTGACCATGGGACACCTAACACTGAAGCTTTCTTT	CATSDHGTPNTEAFF